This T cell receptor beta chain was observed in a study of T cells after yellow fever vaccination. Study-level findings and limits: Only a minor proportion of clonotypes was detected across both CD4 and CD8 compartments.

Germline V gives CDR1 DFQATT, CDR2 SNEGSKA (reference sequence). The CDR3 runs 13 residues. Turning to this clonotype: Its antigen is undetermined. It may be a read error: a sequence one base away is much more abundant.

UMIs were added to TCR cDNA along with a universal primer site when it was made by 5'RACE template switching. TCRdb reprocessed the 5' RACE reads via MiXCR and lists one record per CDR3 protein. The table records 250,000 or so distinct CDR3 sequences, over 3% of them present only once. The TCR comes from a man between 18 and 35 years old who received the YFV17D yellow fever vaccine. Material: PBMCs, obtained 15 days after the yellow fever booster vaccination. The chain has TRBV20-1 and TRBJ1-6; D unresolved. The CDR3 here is CSARTHSISPLQF. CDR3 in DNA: TGCAGTGCTAGAACCCACTCAATCTCACCCCTCCAGTTT.